This is a list of T cell receptor beta chains from one sample in a study of T-cell memory formation after mild COVID-19. Each CDR3 protein gets one entry after TCRdb re-called the 5' RACE reads with MiXCR. The sample yields about 140,000 distinct CDR3 sequences, 14% seen once. What was sequenced was PBMCs or a T cell subset sorted from them (not recorded which). These receptors were obtained from an adult woman who had mild COVID-19 (a few samples of this study predate the infection). Cell type and time point are not known. The CDR3 runs from the conserved cysteine through the conserved F or W. A D gene is named only where the DNA matches it firmly. The listing skips clone size in some rows; elsewhere it reads once, few, many or a size class.

CDR3 length	D gene	clone size	J gene	V gene	CDR3 protein	CDR3 DNA
12	NA	many	TRBJ2-7	TRBV13	CASSRSSYEQYF	TGTGCCAGCAGCCGGAGCTCCTACGAGCAGTACTTC
16	NA	NA	TRBJ2-1	TRBV7-8	CASSLGPSGTHNEQFF	TGTGCCAGCAGCTTAGGGCCCAGCGGGACACACAATGAGCAGTTCTTC
14	TRBD1	few	TRBJ2-7	TRBV5-6	CASSLAGQGLGQYF	TGTGCCAGCAGCTTGGCCGGACAGGGGTTGGGGCAGTACTTC
14	NA	few	TRBJ2-2	TRBV4-1	CASSPPGLHGELFF	TGCGCCAGCAGCCCTCCGGGGTTGCACGGGGAGCTGTTTTTT
21	NA	NA	TRBJ2-3	TRBV3-1	CASSQDRLGREVLFGTDTQYF	TGTGCCAGCAGCCAAGATAGGCTTGGAAGGGAGGTATTATTTGGTACAGATACGCAGTATTTT
12	NA	few	TRBJ2-1	TRBV11-2	CASSRMGVGQFF	TGTGCCAGCAGCCGAATGGGCGTTGGGCAGTTCTTC
14	NA	few	TRBJ2-7	TRBV7-8	CASSLRGVAYEQYF	TGTGCCAGCAGCTTACGCGGGGTCGCCTACGAGCAGTACTTC
10	NA	many	TRBJ2-5	TRBV29-1	CSVGMGTQYF	TGCAGCGTTGGCATGGGGACCCAGTACTTC
15	NA	NA	TRBJ1-2	TRBV12-3/TRBV12-4	CASSFARGRNYGYTF	TGTGCCAGCAGTTTTGCTAGGGGACGGAACTATGGCTACACCTTC
12	NA	NA	TRBJ2-5	TRBV2	CASTLRPETQYF	TGTGCCAGCACCCTTCGTCCGGAGACCCAGTACTTC
14	NA	few	TRBJ1-1	TRBV6-6	CASATEGGNTEAFF	TGTGCCAGCGCAACAGAGGGGGGAAACACTGAAGCTTTCTTT
10	NA	few	TRBJ2-7	TRBV24-1	CATSVQEQYF	TGTGCCACCAGTGTGCAGGAGCAGTACTTC
16	TRBD1	NA	TRBJ2-7	TRBV7-9	CASSGAGTGEAYEQYF	TGTGCCAGCAGCGGGGCCGGGACAGGGGAGGCCTACGAGCAGTACTTC
14	TRBD1	many	TRBJ2-5	TRBV7-9	CASSLDRGRETQYF	TGCGCCAGCAGCCTAGACAGGGGGCGAGAGACCCAGTACTTC
17	TRBD1	NA	TRBJ1-1	TRBV12-3/TRBV12-4	CASSTRQGTDLNTEAFF	TGTGCCAGCAGTACGAGACAGGGGACGGACTTGAACACTGAAGCTTTCTTT
15	NA	few	TRBJ2-7	TRBV6-5	CASSYSGSGAYEQYF	TGTGCCAGCAGTTACTCCGGGTCGGGAGCCTACGAGCAGTACTTC
14	NA	NA	TRBJ1-3	TRBV12-3/TRBV12-4	CASSSRLYRNTIYF	TGTGCCAGCAGTTCCCGGTTGTATCGAAACACCATATATTTT
12	NA	NA	TRBJ2-5	TRBV12-3/TRBV12-4	CASSRQMETQYF	TGTGCCAGCAGTCGACAGATGGAGACCCAGTACTTC
16	TRBD1	few	TRBJ2-5	TRBV5-1	CASSAIVTGTRETQYF	TGCGCCAGCAGCGCTATCGTGACAGGGACCAGAGAGACCCAGTACTTC
15	NA	few	TRBJ1-2	TRBV4-1	CASSQQGQPNYGYTF	TGCGCCAGCAGCCAGCAGGGACAACCTAACTATGGCTACACCTTC